This TCR beta chain was identified during a study of blood T cell repertoires in COVID-19. Across the whole study: Sites across the United States, Italy and Spain contributed samples from acute and convalescent COVID-19.

This CDR3 is built from 13 residues. CDR1 is SGHNT, CDR2 YYREEE, per germline (reference sequence). V shed 1 base and J shed 4 bases, with 5 bases lying between them. The assay was immunoSEQ multiplex PCR, and TCRdb's table has in-frame clones only and misses some. This repertoire shows some 500,000 clones, around 89% found once; its top ten account for approximately 1.8%. Ages ranged from about 18 to 90 years, with residence in about 24 US areas. The sequence was collected from a woman between 35 and 50 years old who had recovered from COVID-19. This chain links TRBV5-4 with TRBJ2-2; D gene unclear. The sequencing sample was made of PBMCs or T cells enriched from blood (not recorded which). The chain's CDR3 is CASSLISTGELFF. The CDR3 coding sequence is TGTGCCAGCAGCTTGATATCCACCGGGGAGCTGTTTTTT.